One and the same sample provided the 9 T cell receptor beta chains below, sequenced in a study of PD-L1 blockade in urothelial cancer. Regarding time point: pretreatment peripheral blood. Libraries were prepared by immunoSEQ multiplex PCR; TCRdb keeps only in-frame clonotypes and omits some of them. The top ten clones hold more than 15% of a sample with about 56,000 clones, over 75% of them seen once. The material was PBMCs, obtained around atezolizumab (anti-PD-L1) treatment. The source is an older man with urothelial cancer.

V and J are TRBV7-9 and TRBJ1-2; 9 bases line up with TRBD1. The V and J ends lost 5 bases and 6 bases, in that order; junction bases with no gene match: 4. This CDR3 has 13 amino acids. The germline V gene has CDR1 SEHNR and CDR2 FQNEAQ (reference sequence). The CDR3 reads CASSLRQGDGYTF. The CDR3 DNA follows: TGTGCCAGCAGCCTCCGACAGGGGGATGGCTACACCTTC.

This clone was seen only a few times. The V and J genes are TRBV28 and TRBJ1-1; 11 nucleotides match TRBD1. CDR3 size: 13 residues. The germline CDR1 and CDR2 sequences are MDHEN and SYDVKM. After removal of 5 bases from V and 8 bases from J, the junction contained 4 bases not matched to a gene. The CDR3 loop is CASSPRTGGEAFF. The CDR3 DNA reads as TGTGCCAGCAGTCCCCGGACAGGGGGCGAAGCTTTCTTT.

The gene calls are TRBV2 and TRBJ2-7, with TRBD2 matching 8 bases. Germline V gene data show CDR1 as SNHLY and CDR2 as FYNNEI. V gave up 6 bases and J gave up 0 bases; unmatched junction bases: 4. This CDR3 has 14 amino acids. CDR3 DNA sequence: TGTGCCAGCAGCTCCGGGACTAGCTCCTACGAGCAGTACTTC. Translated, it gives CASSSGTSSYEQYF.

V and J are TRBV5-1 and TRBJ1-2; TRBD1 matches 12 bases. Germline CDR1 reads SGHRS; CDR2 reads YFSETQ. J gave up 0 bases and V 7 bases, and 7 bases lay outside the gene matches. The CDR3 contains 16 residues. Here the CDR3 reads CASSGTGGKTNYGYTF. CDR3 nucleotide sequence: TGCGCCAGCTCCGGGACAGGGGGCAAGACTAACTATGGCTACACCTTC. Supplemented by reference TRBV5-1 and TRBJ1-2, the full variable domain reads KAGVTQTPRYLIKTRGQQVTLSCSPISGHRSVSWYQQTPGQGLQFLFEYFSETQRNKGNFPGRFSGRQFSNSRSEMNVSTLELGDSALYLCASSGTGGKTNYGYTFGSGTRLTVV.

The CDR3: CASSETWSSGETQYF. CDR3 nucleotides: TGTGCCAGCAGTGAAACCTGGTCTAGCGGAGAGACCCAGTACTTC. This chain links TRBV6-1 with TRBJ2-5; 7 bases agree with TRBD2. The length of the CDR3 is 15 residues. V lost 2 bases to trimming and J lost 4 bases; unmatched junction nucleotides: 7. CDR1 MNHNS and CDR2 SASEGT come from the germline V gene.

CDR3 nucleotides: TGTGCCAGCAGCTTAGAGGGCTGGGGGACTAGCGGCTACGAGCAGTACTTC. It yields the protein CASSLEGWGTSGYEQYF. The chain combines TRBV7-2 with TRBJ2-7, with TRBD2 matching over 11 bases. There are 17 residues in the CDR3. In germline, CDR1 is SGHTA, CDR2 FQGNSA. Unmatched junction bases numbered 8, after V lost 1 base and J lost 3 bases.

This chain uses TRBV19 with TRBJ2-3; 8 nucleotides line up with TRBD1. The V segment lost 3 bases and the J segment 1 base; nucleotides outside the gene matches: 3. This CDR3 region has 15 residues. Germline CDR1 and CDR2: LNHDA and SQIVND (reference sequence). The DNA for the CDR3 is TGTGCCAGTAGTATGACAGGGGACCGCACAGATACGCAGTATTTT. It is translated as CASSMTGDRTDTQYF. The whole variable domain, remainder taken from reference TRBV19 and TRBJ2-3, is DGGITQSPKYLFRKEGQNVTLSCEQNLNHDAMYWYRQDPGQGLRLIYYSQIVNDFQKGDIAEGYSVSREKKESFPLTVTSAQKNPTAFYLCASSMTGDRTDTQYFGPGTRLTVL.

The chain carries TRBV6-1 and TRBJ2-7, with a weak D call TRBD2 (5 bases). The CDR3 sequence is 15 residues long. The V gene lost 1 base and the J gene lost 0 bases, with 10 bases spanning the gap. Germline V gene lookup returns CDR1 MNHNS and CDR2 SASEGT. CDR3: CASSEGLAISYEQYF. The CDR3 DNA follows: TGTGCCAGCAGTGAAGGGTTAGCGATCTCCTACGAGCAGTACTTC.

The chain recombines TRBV11-2 with TRBJ2-7; no clear D gene. Germline V CDR1 and CDR2: SGHAT, FQNNGV. The germline V and J ends were trimmed by 2 bases and 1 base, with 12 bases remaining between them. The CDR3 loop spans 15 amino acids. The DNA for the CDR3 is TGTGCCAGCAGCTTATCAACGGGTCTATCCTACGAGCAGTACTTC. Its translation is CASSLSTGLSYEQYF.